These 8 T cell receptor beta chains came from one sample sequenced in a study of shared clonotypes between healthy human individuals (dated by TCRdb to 2018 to 2020). The library was made by the immunoSEQ multiplex PCR assay. Not all clones reach the TCRdb copy of this immuneACCESS table, which keeps in-frame sequences only. Checked studies attribute under half of the gap to unresolved V genes and leave the rest unexplained. This sample comprises roughly 2,000,000 clones, roughly 95% of them detected only once. Around 1.2% of the sample lies in the top ten. For the CD8 naive samples, CD45RO-negative cells were positively selected for CCR7, yielding a CD45RA+CCR7+ population from which TemRA cells were excluded. The sample comprised naive CD8+ T cells sorted from blood. The cell subset or site label of this sample denotes: CD45RA+CCR7+. All receptors derive from a man aged 18-30 years in good health.

V usage is TRBV6-6 and J usage is TRBJ1-4; D might be TRBD1 (5 bases). Between the trimmed V and J ends, which lost 0 bases and 8 bases, there was a span of 13 bases. CDR1 is MNHNY, CDR2 SVGAGI, per germline (reference sequence). The CDR3 extends over 15 amino acids. Written as DNA, the CDR3 is TGTGCCAGCAGTTACTCGCAGGGCCCTGGGGAAAAACTGTTTTTT. As protein: CASSYSQGPGEKLFF.

The chain is built from TRBV4-1 and TRBJ1-2, with D unclear. The CDR3 totals 16 residues. Deletions cut 1 base from V and 8 bases from J, with 20 bases between. The germline CDR1 and CDR2 sequences are MGHRA and YSYEKL. In DNA, the CDR3 is TGCGCCAGCAGCCAAGCCCGGACGGCGGTAGGGTGGGGCTACACCTTC. Amino acids: CASSQARTAVGWGYTF.

This chain links TRBV6-5 with TRBJ2-7; D tentatively reads TRBD1 or TRBD2 (6 bases each). The germline gives CDR1 MNHEY, CDR2 SVGAGI. V was pared by 2 bases and J by 5 bases, with 13 bases between. The CDR3 has 14 residues. Written as DNA, the CDR3 is TGTGCCAGCAGTTACGGGGGAAGGGGGGACGAGCAGTACTTC. Its protein product is CASSYGGRGDEQYF.

The chain has TRBV19 and TRBJ2-2; D is undetermined. This CDR3 is 14 amino acids long. The germline CDR1 and CDR2 sequences are LNHDA and SQIVND (reference sequence). Trimming left V 1 base short and J 4 bases short, with 7 bases between. The CDR3 loop reads CASSIVDGTGELFF. CDR3 nucleotide sequence: TGTGCCAGTAGTATAGTTGACGGCACCGGGGAGCTGTTTTTT. The full variable domain, with the rest looked up from reference TRBV19 and TRBJ2-2, is DGGITQSPKYLFRKEGQNVTLSCEQNLNHDAMYWYRQDPGQGLRLIYYSQIVNDFQKGDIAEGYSVSREKKESFPLTVTSAQKNPTAFYLCASSIVDGTGELFFGEGSRLTVL.

The chain employs TRBV6-5 and TRBJ2-5, with 7 bases matching TRBD1. The germline V gene has CDR1 MNHEY and CDR2 SVGAGI. J was trimmed by 5 bases and V by 2 bases; bases with no gene match: 5. The CDR3 runs to 14 residues. The CDR3 here is CASSYTGEEETQYF. DNA for the CDR3: TGTGCCAGCAGTTACACAGGGGAAGAGGAGACCCAGTACTTC.

The chain has TRBV28 and TRBJ2-2; weak D call: TRBD1 (6 bases). There are 14 residues in the CDR3. The V end was cut by 2 bases, the J end by 6 bases, with 10 bases between. CDR1 is MDHEN and CDR2 is SYDVKM in the germline V gene. The CDR3 here is CASSLPGTPGELFF. The CDR3 region has the DNA TGTGCCAGCAGTTTACCGGGGACACCCGGGGAGCTGTTTTTT.

V gene TRBV14 combines with J gene TRBJ1-1, with D possibly being TRBD1 (5 bases). CDR1 and CDR2 from the germline V gene are SGHDN and FVKESK. V was trimmed by 1 base and J by 4 bases, leaving 13 bases between them. The CDR3 sequence is 15 residues long. The CDR3 reads CASSQALGGVTEAFF. The DNA for the CDR3 is TGTGCCAGCAGCCAAGCTCTGGGGGGGGTCACTGAAGCTTTCTTT.

The V gene is TRBV18, the J gene TRBJ2-7; a weak D match, TRBD1 (5 bases). Per the germline V gene, CDR1 is KGHSH and CDR2 is LQKENI. Trimming removed 3 bases from V and 6 bases from J, with 15 bases in between. The CDR3 is made up of 14 amino acids. CDR3 sequence (DNA): TGTGCCAGCTCACCTCCAGGGTTGACCGGCGAGCAGTACTTC. Translation: CASSPPGLTGEQYF.